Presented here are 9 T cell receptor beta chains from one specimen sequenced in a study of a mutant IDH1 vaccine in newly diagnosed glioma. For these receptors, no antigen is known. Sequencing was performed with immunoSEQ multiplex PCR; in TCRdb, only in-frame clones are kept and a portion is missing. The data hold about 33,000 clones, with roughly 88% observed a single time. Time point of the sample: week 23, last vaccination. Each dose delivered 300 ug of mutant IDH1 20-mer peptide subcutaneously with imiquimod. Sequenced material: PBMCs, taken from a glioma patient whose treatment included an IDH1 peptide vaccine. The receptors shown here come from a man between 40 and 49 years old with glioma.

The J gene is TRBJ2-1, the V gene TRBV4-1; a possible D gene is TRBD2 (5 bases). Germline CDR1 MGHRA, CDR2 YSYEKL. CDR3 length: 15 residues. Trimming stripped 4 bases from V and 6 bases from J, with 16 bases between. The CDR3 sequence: CASSPPLAPSNEQFF. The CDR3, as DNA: TGCGCCAGCAGCCCCCCTCTAGCTCCGTCCAATGAGCAGTTCTTC.

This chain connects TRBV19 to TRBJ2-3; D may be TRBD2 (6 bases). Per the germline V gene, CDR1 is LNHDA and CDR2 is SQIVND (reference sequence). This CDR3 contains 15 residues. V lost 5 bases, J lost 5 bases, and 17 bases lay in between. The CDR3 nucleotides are TGTGCCAGTAGTCCCGGGACTCCGGGCGGAGATACGCAGTATTTT. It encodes CASSPGTPGGDTQYF.

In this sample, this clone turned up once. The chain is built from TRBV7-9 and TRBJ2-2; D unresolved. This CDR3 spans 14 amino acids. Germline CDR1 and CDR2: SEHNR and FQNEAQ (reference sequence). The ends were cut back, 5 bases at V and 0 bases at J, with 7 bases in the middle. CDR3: CASSPLANTGELFF. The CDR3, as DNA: TGTGCCAGCAGCCCCCTCGCGAACACCGGGGAGCTGTTTTTT.

The CDR3: CASSSTVGNQPQHF. DNA for the CDR3: TGCGCCAGCAGCTCGACGGTGGGCAATCAGCCCCAGCATTTT. V and J are TRBV5-1 and TRBJ1-5; D is ambiguous. V lost 3 bases and J lost 2, with 9 bases in between. This CDR3 contains 14 residues. Germline V gives CDR1 SGHRS, CDR2 YFSETQ.

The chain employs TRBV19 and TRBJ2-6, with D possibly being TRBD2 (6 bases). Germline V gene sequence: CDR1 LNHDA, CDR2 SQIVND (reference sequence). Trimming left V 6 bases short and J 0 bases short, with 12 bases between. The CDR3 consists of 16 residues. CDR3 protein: CASSISGSSGANVLTF. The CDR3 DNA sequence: TGTGCCAGTAGCATTAGCGGTAGCTCTGGGGCCAACGTCCTGACTTTC. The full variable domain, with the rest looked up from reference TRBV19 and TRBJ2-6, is DGGITQSPKYLFRKEGQNVTLSCEQNLNHDAMYWYRQDPGQGLRLIYYSQIVNDFQKGDIAEGYSVSREKKESFPLTVTSAQKNPTAFYLCASSISGSSGANVLTFGAGSRLTVL.

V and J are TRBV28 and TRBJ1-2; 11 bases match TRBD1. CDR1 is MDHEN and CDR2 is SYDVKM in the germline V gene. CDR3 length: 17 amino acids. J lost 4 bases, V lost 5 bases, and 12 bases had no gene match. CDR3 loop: CASSTRPGTGGGYGYTF. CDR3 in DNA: TGTGCCAGCAGTACCCGACCCGGGACAGGGGGGGGCTATGGCTACACCTTC.

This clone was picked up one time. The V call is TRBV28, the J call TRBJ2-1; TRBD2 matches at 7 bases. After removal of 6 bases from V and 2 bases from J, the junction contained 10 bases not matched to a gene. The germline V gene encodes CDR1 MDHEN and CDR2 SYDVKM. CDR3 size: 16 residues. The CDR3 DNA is TGTGCCAGCAGCCCATTGCGGGAGATCCCCTACAATGAGCAGTTCTTC. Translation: CASSPLREIPYNEQFF. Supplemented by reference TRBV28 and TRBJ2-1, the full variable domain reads DVKVTQSSRYLVKRTGEKVFLECVQDMDHENMFWYRQDPGLGLRLIYFSYDVKMKEKGDIPEGYSVSREKKERFSLILESASTNQTSMYLCASSPLREIPYNEQFFGPGTRLTVL.

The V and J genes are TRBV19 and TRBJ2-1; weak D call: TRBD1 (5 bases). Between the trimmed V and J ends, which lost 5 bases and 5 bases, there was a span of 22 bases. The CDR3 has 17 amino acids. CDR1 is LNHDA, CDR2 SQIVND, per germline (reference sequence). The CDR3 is CASSASSLGRRNNEQFF. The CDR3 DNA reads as TGTGCCAGTAGTGCCTCGAGCTTGGGGCGGCGAAACAATGAGCAGTTCTTC.

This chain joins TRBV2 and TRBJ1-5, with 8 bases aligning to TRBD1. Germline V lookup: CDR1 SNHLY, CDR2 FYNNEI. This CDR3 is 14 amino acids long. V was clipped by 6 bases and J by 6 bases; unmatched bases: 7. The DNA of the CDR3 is TGTGCCAGCAGGCCGGGGACAGGTAGTCAGCCCCAGCATTTT. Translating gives CASRPGTGSQPQHF.